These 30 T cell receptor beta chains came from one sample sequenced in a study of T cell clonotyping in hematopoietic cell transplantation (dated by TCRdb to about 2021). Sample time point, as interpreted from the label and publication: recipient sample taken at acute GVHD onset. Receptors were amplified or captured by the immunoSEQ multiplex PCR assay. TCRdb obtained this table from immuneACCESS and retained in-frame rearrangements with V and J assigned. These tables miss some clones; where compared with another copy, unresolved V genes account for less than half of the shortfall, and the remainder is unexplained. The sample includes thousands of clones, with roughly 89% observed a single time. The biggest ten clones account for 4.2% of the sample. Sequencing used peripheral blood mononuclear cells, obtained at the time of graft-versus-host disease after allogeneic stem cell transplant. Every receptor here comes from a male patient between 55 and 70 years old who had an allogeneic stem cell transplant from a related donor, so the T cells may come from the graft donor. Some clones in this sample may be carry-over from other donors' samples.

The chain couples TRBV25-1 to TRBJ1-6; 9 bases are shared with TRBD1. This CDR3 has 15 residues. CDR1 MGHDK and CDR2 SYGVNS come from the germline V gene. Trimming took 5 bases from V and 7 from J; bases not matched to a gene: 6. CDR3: CASSLRGTGNSPLHF. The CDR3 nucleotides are TGTGCCAGCAGTCTTCGCGGGACAGGGAATTCACCCCTCCACTTT.

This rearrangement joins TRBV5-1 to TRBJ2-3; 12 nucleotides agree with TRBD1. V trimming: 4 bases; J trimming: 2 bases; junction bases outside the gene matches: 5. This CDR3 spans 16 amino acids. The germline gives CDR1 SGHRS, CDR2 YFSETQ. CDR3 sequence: CASSRGQGAHTDTQYF. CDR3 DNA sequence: TGCGCCAGCAGCAGGGGACAGGGGGCCCACACAGATACGCAGTATTTT.

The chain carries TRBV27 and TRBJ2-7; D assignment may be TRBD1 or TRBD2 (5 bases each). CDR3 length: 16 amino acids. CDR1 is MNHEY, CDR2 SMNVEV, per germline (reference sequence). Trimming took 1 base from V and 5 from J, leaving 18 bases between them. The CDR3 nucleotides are TGTGCCAGCAGTTTATTGGTCGGTAGGGGAGTGGACGAGCAGTACTTC. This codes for CASSLLVGRGVDEQYF.

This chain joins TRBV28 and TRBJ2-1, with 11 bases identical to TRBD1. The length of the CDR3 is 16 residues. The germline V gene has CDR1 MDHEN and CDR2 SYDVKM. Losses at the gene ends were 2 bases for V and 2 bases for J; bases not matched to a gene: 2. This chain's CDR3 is CASSLLDRGPYNEQFF. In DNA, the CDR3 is TGTGCCAGCAGTTTACTGGACAGGGGGCCCTACAATGAGCAGTTCTTC.

This CDR3 reads CASSPNPGQEKLAKNIQYF. DNA for the CDR3: TGTGCCAGCTCACCAAATCCGGGACAGGAGAAACTAGCCAAAAACATTCAGTACTTC. This rearrangement joins TRBV18 to TRBJ2-4; 8 bases line up with TRBD1. CDR1 is KGHSH, CDR2 LQKENI, per germline. The CDR3 is 19 amino acids. Trimming cost V 2 bases and J 0 bases; bases outside gene matches: 12.

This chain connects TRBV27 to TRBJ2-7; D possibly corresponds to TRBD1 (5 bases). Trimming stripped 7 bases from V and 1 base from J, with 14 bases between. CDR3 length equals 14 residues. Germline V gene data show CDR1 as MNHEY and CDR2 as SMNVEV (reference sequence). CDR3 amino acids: CASNTGGRSYEQYF. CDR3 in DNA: TGTGCCAGCAACACAGGTGGCAGATCCTACGAGCAGTACTTC.

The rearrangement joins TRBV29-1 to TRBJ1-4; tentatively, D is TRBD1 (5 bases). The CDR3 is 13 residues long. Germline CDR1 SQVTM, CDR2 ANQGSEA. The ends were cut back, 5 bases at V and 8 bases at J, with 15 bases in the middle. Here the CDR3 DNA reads TGCAGCGTTTTCAGGGAAGGTCTCGAAAAACTGTTTTTT. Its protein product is CSVFREGLEKLFF. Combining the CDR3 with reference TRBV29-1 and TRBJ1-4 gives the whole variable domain SAVISQKPSRDICQRGTSLTIQCQVDSQVTMMFWYRQQPGQSLTLIATANQGSEATYESGFVIDKFPISRPNLTFSTLTVSNMSPEDSSIYLCSVFREGLEKLFFGSGTQLSVL.

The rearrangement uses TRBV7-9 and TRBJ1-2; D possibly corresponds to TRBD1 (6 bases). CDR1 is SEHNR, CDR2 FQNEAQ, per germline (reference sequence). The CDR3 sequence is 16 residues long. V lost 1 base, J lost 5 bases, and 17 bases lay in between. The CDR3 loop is CASSLGGRGDIYGYTF. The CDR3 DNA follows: TGTGCCAGCAGCTTAGGGGGCAGGGGAGATATATATGGCTACACCTTC.

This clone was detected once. This CDR3 is CASSQAYRVLNTEAFF. Written as DNA, the CDR3 is TGCGCCAGCAGCCAAGCCTACCGGGTTTTGAACACTGAAGCTTTCTTT. This chain links TRBV4-3 with TRBJ1-1; unclear D gene. The length of the CDR3 is 16 residues. The germline V gene encodes CDR1 LGHNA and CDR2 YSLEER. V shed 1 base and J shed 0 bases, with 12 bases lying between them.

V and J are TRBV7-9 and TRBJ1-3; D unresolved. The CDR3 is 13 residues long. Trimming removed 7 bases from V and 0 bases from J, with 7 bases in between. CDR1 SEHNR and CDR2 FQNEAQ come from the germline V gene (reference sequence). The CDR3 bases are TGTGCCAGCAAGGCCAGCTCTGGAAACACCATATATTTT. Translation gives CASKASSGNTIYF. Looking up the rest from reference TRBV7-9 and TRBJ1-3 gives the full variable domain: DTGVSQNPRHKITKRGQNVTFRCDPISEHNRLYWYRQTLGQGPEFLTYFQNEAQLEKSRLLSDRFSAERPKGSFSTLEIQRTEQGDSAMYLCASKASSGNTIYFGEGSWLTVV.

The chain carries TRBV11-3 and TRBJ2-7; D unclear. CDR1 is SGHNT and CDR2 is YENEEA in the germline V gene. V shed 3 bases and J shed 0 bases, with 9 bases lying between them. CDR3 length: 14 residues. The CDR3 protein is CASSFITFSYEQYF. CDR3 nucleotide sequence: TGTGCCAGCAGCTTCATTACCTTCTCCTACGAGCAGTACTTC.

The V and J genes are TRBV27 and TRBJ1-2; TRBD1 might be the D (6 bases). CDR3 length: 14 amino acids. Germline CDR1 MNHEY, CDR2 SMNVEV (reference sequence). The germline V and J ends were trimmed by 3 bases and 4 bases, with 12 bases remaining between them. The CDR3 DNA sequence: TGTGCCAGCAGTTTGACAGGTTGGGGCTATGGCTACACCTTC. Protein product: CASSLTGWGYGYTF.

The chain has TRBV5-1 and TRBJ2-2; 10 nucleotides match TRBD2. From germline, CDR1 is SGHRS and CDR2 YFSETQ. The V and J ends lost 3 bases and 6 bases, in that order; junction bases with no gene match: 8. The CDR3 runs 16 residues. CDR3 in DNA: TGCGCCAGCAGCTACGTAGCGGGGGGATTCCCCGGGGAGCTGTTTTTT. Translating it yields CASSYVAGGFPGELFF.

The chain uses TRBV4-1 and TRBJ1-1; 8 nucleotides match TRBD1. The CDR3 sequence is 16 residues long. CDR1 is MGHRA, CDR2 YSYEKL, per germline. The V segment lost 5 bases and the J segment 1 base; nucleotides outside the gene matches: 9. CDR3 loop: CASSRNRDRTNTEAFF. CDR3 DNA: TGCGCCAGCAGCAGAAACCGGGACAGGACGAACACTGAAGCTTTCTTT.

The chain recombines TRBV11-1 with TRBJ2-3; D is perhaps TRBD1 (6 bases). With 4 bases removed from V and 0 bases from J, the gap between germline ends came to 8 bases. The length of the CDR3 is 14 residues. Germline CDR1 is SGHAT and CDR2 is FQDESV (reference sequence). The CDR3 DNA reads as TGTGCCAGCAGCTATACAGGGAGCACAGATACGCAGTATTTT. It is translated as CASSYTGSTDTQYF.

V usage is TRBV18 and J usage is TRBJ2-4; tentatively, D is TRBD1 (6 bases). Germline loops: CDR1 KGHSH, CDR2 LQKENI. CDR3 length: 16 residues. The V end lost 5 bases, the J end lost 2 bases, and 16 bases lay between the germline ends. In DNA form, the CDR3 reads TGTGCCAGCTCATCTACGGGACACAAGACCAAAAACATTCAGTACTTC. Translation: CASSSTGHKTKNIQYF.

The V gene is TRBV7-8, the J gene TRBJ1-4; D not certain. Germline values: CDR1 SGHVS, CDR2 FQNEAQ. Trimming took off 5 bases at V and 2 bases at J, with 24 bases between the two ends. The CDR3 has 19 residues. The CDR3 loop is CASSPILQSMEVTNEKLFF. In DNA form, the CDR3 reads TGTGCCAGCAGCCCCATTTTACAGAGTATGGAGGTCACTAATGAAAAACTGTTTTTT. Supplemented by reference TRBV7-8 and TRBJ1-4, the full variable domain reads GAGVSQSPRYKVAKRGQDVALRCDPISGHVSLFWYQQALGQGPEFLTYFQNEAQLDKSGLPSDRFFAERPEGSVSTLKIQRTQQEDSAVYLCASSPILQSMEVTNEKLFFGSGTQLSVL.

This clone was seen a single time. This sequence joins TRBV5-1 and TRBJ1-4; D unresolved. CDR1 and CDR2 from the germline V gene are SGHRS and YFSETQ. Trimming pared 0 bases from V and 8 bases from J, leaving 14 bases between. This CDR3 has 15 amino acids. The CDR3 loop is CASSLGHPREEKLFF. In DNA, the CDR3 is TGCGCCAGCAGCTTGGGACATCCTCGAGAGGAAAAACTGTTTTTT.

In DNA, the CDR3 is TGTGCCAGCAGTTTATCGGGCGGGGGGCCCCCCTACAATGAGCAGTTCTTC. Translating it yields CASSLSGGGPPYNEQFF. The chain joins TRBV28 to TRBJ2-1, with 8 bases lining up with TRBD2. The CDR3 extends over 17 amino acids. Germline values: CDR1 MDHEN, CDR2 SYDVKM. The junction had 7 bases not matched to a gene; V was cut back by 1 base and J by 2 bases. The full variable domain, its missing parts supplied by reference TRBV28 and TRBJ2-1, is DVKVTQSSRYLVKRTGEKVFLECVQDMDHENMFWYRQDPGLGLRLIYFSYDVKMKEKGDIPEGYSVSREKKERFSLILESASTNQTSMYLCASSLSGGGPPYNEQFFGPGTRLTVL.

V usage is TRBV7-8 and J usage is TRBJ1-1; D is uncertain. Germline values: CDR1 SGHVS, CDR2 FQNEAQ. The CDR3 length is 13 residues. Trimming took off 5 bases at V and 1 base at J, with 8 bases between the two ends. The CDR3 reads CASSVQRNTEAFF. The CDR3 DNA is TGTGCCAGCAGCGTTCAGAGGAACACTGAAGCTTTCTTT.

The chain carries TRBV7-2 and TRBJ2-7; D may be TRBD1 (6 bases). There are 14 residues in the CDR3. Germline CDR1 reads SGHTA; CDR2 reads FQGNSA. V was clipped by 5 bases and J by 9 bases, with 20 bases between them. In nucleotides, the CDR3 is TGTGCCAGCAGCAAGGACAGTGGTGGTCTCGGGCAGTACTTC. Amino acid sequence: CASSKDSGGLGQYF. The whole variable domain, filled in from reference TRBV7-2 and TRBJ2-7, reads GAGVSQSPSNKVTEKGKDVELRCDPISGHTALYWYRQSLGQGLEFLIYFQGNSAPDKSGLPSDRFSAERTGGSVSTLTIQRTQQEDSAVYLCASSKDSGGLGQYFGPGTRLTVT.

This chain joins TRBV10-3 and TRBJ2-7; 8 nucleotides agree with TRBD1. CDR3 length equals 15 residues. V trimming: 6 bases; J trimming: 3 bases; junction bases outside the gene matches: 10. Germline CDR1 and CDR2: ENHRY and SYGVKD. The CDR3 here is CAIRTNGQGYYEQYF. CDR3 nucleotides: TGTGCCATCAGGACCAACGGACAGGGTTACTACGAGCAGTACTTC.

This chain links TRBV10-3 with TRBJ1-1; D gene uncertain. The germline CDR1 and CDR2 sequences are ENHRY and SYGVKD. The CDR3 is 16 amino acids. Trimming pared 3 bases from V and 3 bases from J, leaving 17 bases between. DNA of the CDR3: TGTGCCATCAGTGATATTAACACCCGAAGGGACACTGAAGCTTTCTTT. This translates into CAISDINTRRDTEAFF.

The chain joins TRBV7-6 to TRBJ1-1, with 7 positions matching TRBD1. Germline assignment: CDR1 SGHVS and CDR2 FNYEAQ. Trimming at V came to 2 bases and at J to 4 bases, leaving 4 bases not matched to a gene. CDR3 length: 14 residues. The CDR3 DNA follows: TGTGCCAGCAGCTTAAGACAGGGTGGCACTGAAGCTTTCTTT. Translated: CASSLRQGGTEAFF.

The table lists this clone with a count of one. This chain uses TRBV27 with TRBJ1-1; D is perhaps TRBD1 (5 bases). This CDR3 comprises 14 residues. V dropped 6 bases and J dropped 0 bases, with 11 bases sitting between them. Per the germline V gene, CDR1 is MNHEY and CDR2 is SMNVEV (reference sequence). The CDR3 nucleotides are TGTGCCAGCAGGGGCGACAGCATGAACACTGAAGCTTTCTTT. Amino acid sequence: CASRGDSMNTEAFF.

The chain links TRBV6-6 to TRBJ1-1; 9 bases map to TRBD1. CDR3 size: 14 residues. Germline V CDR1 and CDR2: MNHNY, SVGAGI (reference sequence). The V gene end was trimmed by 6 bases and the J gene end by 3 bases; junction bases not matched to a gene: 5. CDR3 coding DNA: TGTGCCAGCAGAGCTCGGGACAGGGACACTGAAGCTTTCTTT. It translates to CASRARDRDTEAFF.

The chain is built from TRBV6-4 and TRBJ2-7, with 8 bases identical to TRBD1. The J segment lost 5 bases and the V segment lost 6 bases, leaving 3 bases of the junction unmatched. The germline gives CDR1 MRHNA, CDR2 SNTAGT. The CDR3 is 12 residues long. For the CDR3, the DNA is TGTGCCAGCAGGACAGGGGATGACGAGCAGTACTTC. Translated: CASRTGDDEQYF.

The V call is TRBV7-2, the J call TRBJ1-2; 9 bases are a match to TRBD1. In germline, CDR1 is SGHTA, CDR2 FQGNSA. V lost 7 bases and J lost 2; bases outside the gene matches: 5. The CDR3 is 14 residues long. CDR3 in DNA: TGTGCCAGCACCTCGGACAGGGGAAACTATGGCTACACCTTC. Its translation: CASTSDRGNYGYTF.

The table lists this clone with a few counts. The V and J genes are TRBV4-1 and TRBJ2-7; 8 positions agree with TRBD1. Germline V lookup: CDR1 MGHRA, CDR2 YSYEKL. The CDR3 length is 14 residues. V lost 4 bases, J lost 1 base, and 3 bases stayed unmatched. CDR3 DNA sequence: TGCGCCAGCAGCCCTACAGGGGGATCCTACGAGCAGTACTTC. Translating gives CASSPTGGSYEQYF.

Here the CDR3 DNA reads TGTGCTAGTGGTTGGGGCGGCGGTAATTCACCCCTCCACTTT. It yields the protein CASGWGGGNSPLHF. The genes are TRBV12-5 and TRBJ1-6, with D tentatively TRBD1 (5 bases). Trimming stripped 4 bases from V and 6 bases from J, with 10 bases between. The CDR3 extends over 14 amino acids. CDR1 and CDR2 (germline): LGHNT, FRNRAP. Supplemented by reference TRBV12-5 and TRBJ1-6, the full variable domain reads DARVTQTPRHKVTEMGQEVTMRCQPILGHNTVFWYRQTMMQGLELLAYFRNRAPLDDSGMPKDRFSAEMPDATLATLKIQPSEPRDSAVYFCASGWGGGNSPLHFGNGTRLTVT.